The present T cell receptor (beta chain) was sequenced within a study of blood T cell repertoires in COVID-19. In the study overall: Acute and convalescent COVID-19 samples came from the United States, Italy and Spain. Nucleic acid was either cDNA or gDNA, and it came from T cells, B-cell-depleted T cells, or PBMCs.

Trimming cost V 7 bases and J 2 bases; bases outside gene matches: 9. Germline V gives CDR1 KGHDR, CDR2 SFDVKD. This CDR3 is 16 amino acids long. Per the original data handling: Estimated nucleated cell counts came from reference gene primer amplification. Sequencing was performed with immunoSEQ multiplex PCR; in TCRdb, only in-frame clones are kept and a portion is missing. D and trimming come from the DNA, and the V and J calls and clone size come from that table. The sample lists more than 200,000 clones; more than 75% were seen once. The sequencing input was peripheral blood. This receptor was obtained from a man older than 75 with acute or convalescent COVID-19. The chain employs TRBV24-1 and TRBJ2-2, with TRBD1 matching over 7 bases. The CDR3 loop is CATSGLGTENTGELFF. The CDR3 nucleotides read TGTGCCACCAGCGGTTTGGGGACAGAAAACACCGGGGAGCTGTTTTTT.